Reported below is one T cell receptor (beta chain). Antigen specificity is unknown. Germline V lookup: CDR1 SGHRS, CDR2 YFSETQ. J lost 7 bases, V lost 0 bases, and 3 bases had no gene match. The CDR3 length is 15 residues. Every donor provided one heparinised blood draw, which averaged roughly 120 mL. Expressed TCRB transcripts were sequenced, since all the RNA that had been isolated was reverse transcribed. Libraries were prepared by immunoSEQ multiplex PCR; TCRdb keeps only in-frame clonotypes and omits some of them. This sample has over 40,000 clones, with roughly 70% found just once. The sample belongs to a study of beta chain features in type 1 diabetes. Study findings and constraints: VDJ junctions from patients with type 1 diabetes contained fewer insertions and more deletions. In comparison with healthy donors, patients had naive, central memory and Treg TCRB repertoires that appeared more similar. Shorter TCRB CDR3s, moderately but significantly so, were found in Type 1 diabetes patients in all four CD4+ subsets.

The sequenced sample was Tregs from blood. This TCR came from a woman between 18 and 29 years old with type 1 diabetes. The rearrangement uses TRBV5-1 and TRBJ2-4, with TRBD2 matching 11 bases. CDR3 amino acids: CASSLGGLAGNIQYF. The CDR3 DNA reads TGCGCCAGCAGCTTGGGCGGACTAGCGGGTAACATTCAGTACTTC.